The 29 T cell receptor beta chains below were found in one sample sequenced in a study of T-cell reconstitution after alpha-beta-depleted transplantation in children. Overall study findings and caveats: It was newly produced T cells that mostly accounted for T-cell counts and diversity one year after transplant.

These TCRs are of unknown antigen specificity. Preparation of the TCRbeta library used unique molecular identifiers. A single record per CDR3 protein comes from TCRdb applying MiXCR to the PCR reads. The sample includes 250,000 to 300,000 distinct CDR3 sequences, approximately 7.3% of them seen just once. The material sequenced was peripheral blood, taken 360 days after TCRalphabeta/CD19-depleted stem cell transplant. All receptors derive from a female patient aged 2 to 10 who had a stem cell transplant for Fanconi anemia, so the T cells may come from the graft donor.

This clonotype was detected many times. This rearrangement joins TRBV5-1 to TRBJ1-2; 7 positions match TRBD1. V lost 1 base, J lost 4 bases, and 10 bases stayed unmatched. The CDR3 covers 16 residues. The germline V gene encodes CDR1 SGHRS and CDR2 YFSETQ. The CDR3 DNA follows: TGCGCCAGCAGCTTGAGGGGTGACAGGGTGGGCTATGGCTACACCTTC. This gives the protein CASSLRGDRVGYGYTF.

The table lists this clonotype with many counts. This chain joins TRBV6-1 and TRBJ2-1; 10 bases line up with TRBD2. Germline lookup yields CDR1 MNHNS and CDR2 SASEGT. This CDR3 region has 14 residues. Unmatched junction bases numbered 5, after V lost 4 bases and J lost 8 bases. The CDR3 DNA reads as TGTGCCAGCAGTGCAACTAGCGGGATAGATGAGCAGTTCTTC. The encoded protein is CASSATSGIDEQFF.

Ten or more counts support this clonotype. J is TRBJ1-5 and V is TRBV28; D is ambiguous. V was cut by 5 bases and J by 1 base, with 15 bases left in between. Germline CDR1 reads MDHEN; CDR2 reads SYDVKM. This CDR3 contains 16 residues. CDR3 nucleotides: TGTGCCAGCAGTCCCCATTTAGGGCAGAGCAATCAGCCCCAGCATTTT. This translates into CASSPHLGQSNQPQHF.

The V gene is TRBV7-2, the J gene TRBJ1-1; D is unclear. V gave up 1 base and J gave up 4 bases, with 10 bases separating them. CDR1 and CDR2 from the germline V gene are SGHTA and FQGNSA. This CDR3 region has 14 residues. Here the CDR3 DNA reads TGTGCCAGCAGCTTAGACCCGGGTAGCACTGAAGCTTTCTTT. Its translation is CASSLDPGSTEAFF.

This clonotype has more than one count but fewer than ten. The rearrangement links TRBV10-3 to TRBJ1-2; D not certain. The CDR3 totals 13 residues. V was trimmed by 7 bases and J by 0 bases, leaving 9 bases between them. Germline loops: CDR1 ENHRY, CDR2 SYGVKD. The CDR3 DNA is TGTGCCATCAACCCGGCGGCTAACTATGGCTACACCTTC. It is translated as CAINPAANYGYTF.

At least ten counts were recorded for this clonotype. The chain recombines TRBV28 with TRBJ2-1; 11 nucleotides match TRBD1. The junction had 8 bases not matched to a gene; V was cut back by 6 bases and J by 7 bases. CDR3 size: 15 residues. CDR1 is MDHEN, CDR2 SYDVKM, per germline. The CDR3 bases are TGTGCCAGCAGGCGTGGACAGGGGGCATGGAATGAGCAGTTCTTC. Amino acid sequence: CASRRGQGAWNEQFF.

A few counts support this clonotype. The gene calls are TRBV10-3 and TRBJ2-2, with D maybe TRBD1 (5 bases). Germline CDR1 reads ENHRY; CDR2 reads SYGVKD. V was pared by 11 bases and J by 5 bases, with 9 bases between. This CDR3 has 11 residues. As DNA, the CDR3 is TGTGCCGGACAAAAAACCGGGGAGCTGTTTTTT. It translates to CAGQKTGELFF.

This clonotype was seen ten or more times. The chain links TRBV5-1 to TRBJ2-3; D is perhaps TRBD1 or TRBD2 (7 bases each). Trimming cost V 3 bases and J 4 bases, with 21 bases left between them. Germline V gene data show CDR1 as SGHRS and CDR2 as YFSETQ. CDR3 length equals 17 residues. Here the CDR3 reads CASSSREGARLADTQYF. The CDR3 region has the DNA TGCGCCAGCAGCTCTAGGGAGGGGGCGCGTTTGGCAGATACGCAGTATTTT. The full variable domain, completed using reference TRBV5-1 and TRBJ2-3, is KAGVTQTPRYLIKTRGQQVTLSCSPISGHRSVSWYQQTPGQGLQFLFEYFSETQRNKGNFPGRFSGRQFSNSRSEMNVSTLELGDSALYLCASSSREGARLADTQYFGPGTRLTVL.

The chain combines TRBV5-1 with TRBJ2-5; the match to TRBD2 covers 15 bases. The ends lost 3 bases at V and 5 bases at J; junction bases unmatched: 5. The CDR3 loop spans 16 amino acids. Germline values: CDR1 SGHRS, CDR2 YFSETQ. In nucleotides, the CDR3 is TGCGCCAGCAGCTCCGGGACTAGCGGGGGGCAGGAGACCCAGTACTTC. Translating gives CASSSGTSGGQETQYF.

This clonotype was seen repeatedly, ten times or more. The rearrangement uses TRBV20-1 and TRBJ2-3, with D possibly TRBD2 on 5 matching bases. The CDR3 is 14 amino acids. V was cut by 6 bases and J by 3 bases, with 16 bases left in between. Germline CDR1 reads DFQATT; CDR2 reads SNEGSKA (reference sequence). CDR3 DNA sequence: TGCAGTGCCGGGCGGGCATCGTTGACAGATACGCAGTATTTT. Residues: CSAGRASLTDTQYF.

This clonotype was counted at least ten times. This rearrangement joins TRBV9 to TRBJ2-3; 8 nucleotides align to TRBD2. After removal of 2 bases from V and 8 bases from J, the junction contained 7 bases not matched to a gene. This CDR3 is built from 14 residues. Germline CDR1 and CDR2: SGDLS and YYNGEE. The CDR3 sequence: CASSVIFAGGTQYF. CDR3 nucleotides: TGTGCCAGCAGCGTTATCTTCGCGGGAGGTACGCAGTATTTT. Combining the CDR3 with reference TRBV9 and TRBJ2-3 gives the whole variable domain DSGVTQTPKHLITATGQRVTLRCSPRSGDLSVYWYQQSLDQGLQFLIQYYNGEERAKGNILERFSAQQFPDLHSELNLSSLELGDSALYFCASSVIFAGGTQYFGPGTRLTVL.

The chain is built from TRBV20-1 and TRBJ2-7; the D call may be TRBD1 or TRBD2 (6 bases each). Germline-derived CDR1 and CDR2 are DFQATT and SNEGSKA (reference sequence). The CDR3 contains 15 residues. The V end was cut by 5 bases, the J end by 4 bases, with 21 bases between. CDR3 nucleotide sequence: TGCAGTGCTGGTGGAGGGGGGCCGTTTAGGTACGAGCAGTACTTC. As protein: CSAGGGGPFRYEQYF.

This clonotype has ten or more counts. This chain joins TRBV4-1 and TRBJ2-7; D is perhaps TRBD2 (6 bases). Per the germline V gene, CDR1 is MGHRA and CDR2 is YSYEKL. Trimming removed 1 base at V and 6 bases at J, with 19 bases between. This CDR3 spans 16 amino acids. The CDR3 nucleotides read TGCGCCAGCAGCCAAGTGTGGAGGGTGCAGTCTGGCGAGCAGTACTTC. It is translated as CASSQVWRVQSGEQYF.

The genes are TRBV2 and TRBJ2-7; 7 nucleotides match TRBD1. The CDR3 covers 14 residues. Germline trimming cut 7 bases from V and 1 base from J; bases unmatched to any gene: 7. In germline, CDR1 is SNHLY, CDR2 FYNNEI. The CDR3 DNA reads TGTGCCAGCAAGGGACAGACGAGTTCCTACGAGCAGTACGTC. It is translated as CASKGQTSSYEQYV.

With regard to this clonotype: This may arise from a read error, as a much more abundant clone is one base away. For the CDR3, the DNA is TGTGCCAGCAGATGGGATATGGAGACCCAGTACTTC. Translating it yields CASRWDMETQYF. This chain links TRBV25-1 with TRBJ2-5; D ambiguous. Per the germline V gene, CDR1 is MGHDK and CDR2 is SYGVNS. The CDR3 consists of 12 residues. V lost 6 bases and J 5 bases, leaving 10 bases between the germline ends.

The chain joins TRBV5-4 to TRBJ2-2; 9 positions agree with TRBD2. The CDR3 is made up of 15 amino acids. V lost 4 bases, J lost 6 bases, and 7 bases stayed unmatched. Germline CDR1 reads SGHNT; CDR2 reads YYREEE (reference sequence). CDR3 region: CASSVKRGEAGELFF. The DNA for the CDR3 is TGTGCCAGCAGCGTCAAGCGGGGGGAGGCCGGGGAGCTGTTTTTT.

The table lists this clonotype with many counts. The J gene is TRBJ2-7, the V gene TRBV6-5, with a tentative D call TRBD1 (5 bases). The CDR3 sequence is 14 residues long. The germline V and J ends were trimmed by 2 bases and 3 bases, with 11 bases remaining between them. Germline V gene sequence: CDR1 MNHEY, CDR2 SVGAGI. For the CDR3, the DNA is TGTGCCAGCAGTTACAAGACAGAGTGCTACGAGCAGTACGTC. The encoded protein is CASSYKTECYEQYV.

Points on this clonotype: This could be a read error, since a much larger clone is one nucleotide away. The chain employs TRBV5-6 and TRBJ2-1; D might be TRBD2 (6 bases). Near its end, the DNA agrees better with TRBJ2-7, so the J call may be wrong. The CDR3 is 14 residues long. Germline V gives CDR1 SGHDT, CDR2 YYEEEE. The CDR3 reads CASSLRGLDNEQYF. DNA of the CDR3: TGTGCCAGCAGCCTACGGGGACTGGACAATGAGCAGTACTTC.

This clonotype was seen ten or more times. V usage is TRBV18 and J usage is TRBJ2-1; D is possibly TRBD1 (6 bases). Trimming left V 2 bases short and J 6 bases short, with 17 bases between. The germline V gene encodes CDR1 KGHSH and CDR2 LQKENI. CDR3 length: 16 residues. CDR3 sequence: CASSPSTGHGINEQFF. For the CDR3, the DNA is TGTGCCAGCTCACCAAGTACGGGACATGGGATCAATGAGCAGTTCTTC. Full variable domain (missing parts from reference TRBV18 and TRBJ2-1): NAGVMQNPRHLVRRRGQEARLRCSPMKGHSHVYWYRQLPEEGLKFMVYLQKENIIDESGMPKERFSAEFPKEGPSILRIQQVVRGDSAAYFCASSPSTGHGINEQFFGPGTRLTVL.

This clonotype was seen at least ten times. The chain joins TRBV21-1 to TRBJ1-2; the table's D call, TRBD1, was not checked against the DNA. TRBV21-1 is designated a pseudogene. The CDR3 has 19 residues. CDR3 DNA sequence: TGTGCCAGCAGCCAGGTCTATATCATGGGATGGACAGGCGGTTATGGCTACACCTTC. Its translation: CASSQVYIMGWTGGYGYTF.

At least ten counts were recorded for this clonotype. The chain recombines TRBV7-8 with TRBJ2-4; 14 bases map to TRBD2. Germline V gene data show CDR1 as SGHVS and CDR2 as FQNEAQ. The CDR3 covers 16 residues. Germline trimming cut 5 bases from V and 8 bases from J; bases unmatched to any gene: 8. The DNA of the CDR3 is TGTGCCAGCAGCCTACTGACTAGCGGGGGGGCTCACATTCAGTACTTC. It encodes CASSLLTSGGAHIQYF. Together with reference TRBV7-8 and TRBJ2-4, the CDR3 gives the full variable domain: GAGVSQSPRYKVAKRGQDVALRCDPISGHVSLFWYQQALGQGPEFLTYFQNEAQLDKSGLPSDRFFAERPEGSVSTLKIQRTQQEDSAVYLCASSLLTSGGAHIQYFGAGTRLSVL.

This clonotype was picked up a small number of times. The J gene is TRBJ2-7, the V gene TRBV4-1, with unresolved D. Germline lookup yields CDR1 MGHRA and CDR2 YSYEKL. Trimming left V 1 base short and J 12 bases short, with 13 bases between. The CDR3 totals 12 residues. CDR3 nucleotides: TGCGCCAGCAGCCAAGGGTTATGGCCTCTGTACTTC. Its translation is CASSQGLWPLYF.

J is TRBJ1-2 and V is TRBV5-1; D gene unclear. CDR3 length equals 17 residues. Per germline, CDR1 SGHRS and CDR2 YFSETQ. The germline V and J ends were trimmed by 3 bases and 0 bases, with 18 bases remaining between them. The CDR3 spells CASSSPFSRTANYGYTF. Written as DNA, the CDR3 is TGCGCCAGCAGCTCTCCCTTCTCCCGGACGGCTAACTATGGCTACACCTTC.

CDR3 residues: CASSPTGAVLVEQFF. CDR3 in DNA: TGTGCCAGCTCACCAACAGGGGCCGTTTTAGTTGAGCAGTTCTTC. This chain uses TRBV18 with TRBJ2-1; 7 bases agree with TRBD1. Germline CDR1 and CDR2: KGHSH and LQKENI. There are 15 residues in the CDR3. The V segment lost 2 bases and the J segment 9 bases; nucleotides outside the gene matches: 10.

This sequence joins TRBV6-2 or TRBV6-3 and TRBJ2-7; D unclear. The CDR3 length is 12 residues. Germline V gene sequence: CDR1 MNHEY, CDR2 SVGEGT. V was trimmed by 5 bases and J by 0 bases, leaving 5 bases between them. CDR3 loop: CASSTSSYEQYV. The CDR3 DNA follows: TGTGCCAGCAGTACCAGCTCCTACGAGCAGTACGTC.

V gene TRBV2 combines with J gene TRBJ2-3; possible D gene TRBD1, 5 bases. The ends were cut back, 7 bases at V and 1 base at J, with 12 bases in the middle. This CDR3 has 14 residues. Germline V gene lookup returns CDR1 SNHLY and CDR2 FYNNEI. DNA for the CDR3: TGTGCCAGCACCAAGACAGTACGCACAGATACGCAGTATTTT. This sequence encodes CASTKTVRTDTQYF. Supplemented by reference TRBV2 and TRBJ2-3, the full variable domain reads EPEVTQTPSHQVTQMGQEVILRCVPISNHLYFYWYRQILGQKVEFLVSFYNNEISEKSEIFDDQFSVERPDGSNFTLKIRSTKLEDSAMYFCASTKTVRTDTQYFGPGTRLTVL.

In its sample, this clonotype was seen many times. The chain recombines TRBV7-8 with TRBJ2-7; D is ambiguous. Germline lookup yields CDR1 SGHVS and CDR2 FQNEAQ. CDR3 length: 11 residues. The V end lost 4 bases, the J end lost 3 bases, and 4 bases lay between the germline ends. The CDR3 spells CASSSDYEQYV. The CDR3 nucleotides are TGTGCCAGCAGCTCCGACTACGAGCAGTACGTC.

This clonotype was seen ten or more times. CDR3 region: CASGAPIRSSGANVLTF. CDR3 coding DNA: TGTGCCAGTGGGGCACCGATCCGAAGCTCTGGGGCCAACGTCCTGACTTTC. This sequence joins TRBV9 and TRBJ2-6, with D possibly matching TRBD1 (5 bases). The CDR3 is 17 amino acids. V dropped 8 bases and J dropped 0 bases, with 18 bases sitting between them. Germline-derived CDR1 and CDR2 are SGDLS and YYNGEE.

Ten or more counts support this clonotype. The chain recombines TRBV6-2 or TRBV6-3 with TRBJ1-2; D not certain. Germline V CDR1 and CDR2: MNHEY, SVGEGT. The CDR3 covers 12 residues. V lost 6 bases, J lost 2 bases, and 7 bases lay in between. The CDR3 DNA is TGTGCCAGCAGATCCGGGAACTATGGCTACACCTTC. The encoded protein is CASRSGNYGYTF.